Listed here is a single TCR beta chain. The data originate from a study of blood T cell repertoires in COVID-19. In the study overall: Donors in the United States, Italy and Spain gave samples during acute or convalescent COVID-19. T cells, B-cell-depleted T cells, or PBMCs supplied cDNA or gDNA.

It was during active infection that Seattle patients were enrolled and then longitudinally followed. Study processing details: Amplification of reference gene primers was used by the study to estimate nucleated cell counts. TCRdb's table, derived via immunoSEQ multiplex PCR, lists solely in-frame clones and lacks some. V and J calls and clone size are those listed in that table; D and trimming were worked out from the DNA. The table shows 200,000 to 250,000 clones, with 82% occurring only once. The specimen was peripheral blood. This TCR was recovered from a woman of 80 years or more with COVID-19, enrolled during active disease.

The CDR3 nucleotides read TGTGCCAGCAGCCCTCGATATAGGGGGTACTATGGCTACACCTTC. Translating it yields CASSPRYRGYYGYTF. This chain joins TRBV7-2 and TRBJ1-2; maybe TRBD1 (6 bases). The germline CDR1 and CDR2 sequences are SGHTA and FQGNSA. V dropped 5 bases and J dropped 3 bases, with 16 bases sitting between them. This CDR3 comprises 15 residues.